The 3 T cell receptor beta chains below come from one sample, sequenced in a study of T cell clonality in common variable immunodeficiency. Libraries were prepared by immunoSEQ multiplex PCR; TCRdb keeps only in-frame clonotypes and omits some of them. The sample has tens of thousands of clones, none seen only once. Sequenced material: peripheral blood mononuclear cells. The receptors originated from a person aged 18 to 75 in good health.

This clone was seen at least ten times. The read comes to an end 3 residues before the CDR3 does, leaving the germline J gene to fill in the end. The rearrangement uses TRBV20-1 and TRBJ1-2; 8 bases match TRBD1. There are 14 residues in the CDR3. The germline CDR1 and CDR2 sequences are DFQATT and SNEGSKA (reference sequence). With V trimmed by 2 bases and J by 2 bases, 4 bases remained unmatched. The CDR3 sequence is CSARISGGNYGYTF. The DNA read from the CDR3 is TGCAGTGCTAGAATATCAGGGGGCAACTATGGC.

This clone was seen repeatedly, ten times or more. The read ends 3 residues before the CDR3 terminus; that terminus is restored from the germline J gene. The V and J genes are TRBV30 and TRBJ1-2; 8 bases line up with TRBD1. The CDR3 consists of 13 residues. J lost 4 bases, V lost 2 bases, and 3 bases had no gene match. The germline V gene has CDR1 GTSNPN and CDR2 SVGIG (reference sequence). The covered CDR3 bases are TGTGCCTGGAGTTACAGGGGGGGCTATGGC. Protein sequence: CAWSYRGGYG. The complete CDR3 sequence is CAWSYRGGYGYTF.

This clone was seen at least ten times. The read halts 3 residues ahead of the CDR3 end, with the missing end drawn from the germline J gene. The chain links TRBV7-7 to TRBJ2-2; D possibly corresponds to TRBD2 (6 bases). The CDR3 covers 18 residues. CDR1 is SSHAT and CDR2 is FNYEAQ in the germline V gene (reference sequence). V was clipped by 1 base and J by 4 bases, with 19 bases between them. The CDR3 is CASSLVVSTRRVTGELFF. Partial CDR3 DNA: TGTGCCAGCAGCTTAGTTGTATCGACTAGACGCGTCACCGGGGAG. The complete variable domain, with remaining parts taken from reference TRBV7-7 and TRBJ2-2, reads GAGVSQSPRYKVTKRGQDVTLRCDPISSHATLYWYQQALGQGPEFLTYFNYEAQPDKSGLPSDRFSAERPEGSISTLTIQRTEQRDSAMYRCASSLVVSTRRVTGELFFGEGSRLTVL.